This T cell receptor (beta chain) originates from a study of tissue T cells after allogeneic stem cell transplantation. V lost 0 bases and J lost 2, with 0 bases in between. The CDR3 is made up of 12 amino acids. Germline CDR1 and CDR2: SGHSA and FRNQAP. The time point is: mouse harvest day 7 after allogeneic transplant. Tail vein injection delivered 10^7 T-cell-depleted bone marrow cells and 10^6 splenic CD5+ T cells. Overall study results and limits: Across patients, clones rarely overlapped, yet motif clusters were shared tissue-specifically.

Profiled with immunoSEQ multiplex PCR; TCRdb holds only in-frame clones, not every one. The table includes some 1,300 clones, over 45% detected once. Regarding this clone: Its specificity is not known. Gene names are the mouse ones. With the read ending 1 residue before the CDR3 end, the germline J gene is used to fill in that end.

The gene calls are TRBV16 and TRBJ2-4; D remains ambiguous. The origin of this receptor is a female BALB/c mouse given C57BL/6 T cells with graft-versus-host disease after an allogeneic hematopoietic cell transplant. Sequencing was carried out using liver tissue. The CDR3 reads CASSLDQNTLYF. The covered CDR3 bases are TGTGCAAGCAGCTTAGATCAAAACACCTTGTAC.